Listed below are T cell receptor beta chains from one sample, sequenced in a study of lymphopenia after photon versus proton radiotherapy. TCRdb keeps only in-frame clones here, not all; method: immunoSEQ multiplex PCR. The top ten clones hold 13% to 15% of a sample with about 39,000 clones, 80% to 95% of them seen once. The sequenced sample was peripheral blood, obtained from a patient treated with photon-based radiotherapy. These TCRs come from a man between 60 and 70 years old with cholangiocarcinoma. Each CDR3 is given with its conserved first and last residue. D genes are given only for firm matches. Clone size is stated in some rows and not others, as once, few, many or a class when expanded.

size,D,J,V,CDR3,DNA
-,-,TRBJ1-2,TRBV2,CASSERGTANYGYTF,TGTGCCAGCAGTGAACGGGGGACTGCTAACTATGGCTACACCTTC
-,-,TRBJ1-5,TRBV7-2,CASSLEGHQPQHF,TGTGCCAGCAGCTTAGAAGGGCATCAGCCCCAGCATTTT
-,-,TRBJ2-2,TRBV7-9,CASSPLQQVNTGELFF,TGTGCCAGCAGCCCTCTTCAACAGGTGAACACCGGGGAGCTGTTTTTT
-,-,TRBJ1-1,TRBV7-8,CASSLVPSAEAFF,TGTGCCAGCAGCCTGGTCCCCAGCGCTGAAGCTTTCTTT
-,-,TRBJ1-1,TRBV2,CASTETGLVKAFF,TGTGCCAGCACTGAGACAGGACTTGTAAAAGCTTTCTTT
-,-,TRBJ2-3,TRBV10-3,CAIRGDILSTDTQYF,TGTGCCATCAGGGGGGACATACTAAGCACAGATACGCAGTATTTT
-,-,TRBJ2-6,TRBV9,CASSLLGAGANVLTF,TGTGCCAGCAGCTTGCTAGGGGCTGGGGCCAACGTCCTGACTTTC
-,TRBD2,TRBJ2-7,TRBV18,CASSPGTSGATYEQYF,TGTGCCAGCTCACCAGGGACTAGCGGGGCGACCTACGAGCAGTACTTC
-,-,TRBJ2-4,TRBV6-1,CASSEASGHLNIQYF,TGTGCCAGCAGTGAAGCGTCGGGACACCTAAACATTCAGTACTTC
-,TRBD1,TRBJ1-1,TRBV19,CASSIRRTGGNTEAFF,TGTGCCAGTAGTATAAGGCGGACAGGGGGGAACACTGAAGCTTTCTTT
-,-,TRBJ2-7,TRBV25-1,CASSEFGRVYEQYF,TGTGCCAGCAGTGAATTTGGCAGGGTCTACGAGCAGTACTTC
-,-,TRBJ1-5,TRBV9,CASSGGQFSNQPQHF,TGTGCCAGCAGCGGTGGACAGTTTAGCAATCAGCCCCAGCATTTT
-,-,TRBJ1-6,TRBV28,CASIGSLNSPLHF,TGTGCCAGCATTGGGTCTTTAAATTCACCCCTCCACTTT
-,-,TRBJ2-2,TRBV10-1,CASSVGRGGTGELFF,TGCGCCAGCAGTGTCGGCAGAGGTGGCACCGGGGAGCTGTTTTTT
once,-,TRBJ2-7,TRBV5-1,CASSPGASYEQYF,TGCGCCAGCAGCCCGGGGGCCTCCTACGAGCAGTACTTC
-,-,TRBJ1-5,TRBV28,CASSFFNQPQHF,TGTGCCAGCAGTTTCTTCAATCAGCCCCAGCATTTT
-,-,TRBJ1-1,TRBV7-3,CASSLSPAVGGAEAFF,TGTGCCAGCAGCTTAAGCCCCGCGGTCGGGGGAGCTGAAGCTTTCTTT
-,TRBD1,TRBJ1-1,TRBV5-1,CASSSLTGIMNTEAFF,TGCGCCAGCAGCTCCTTGACAGGGATCATGAACACTGAAGCTTTCTTT
-,TRBD2,TRBJ2-3,TRBV6-1,CASSEARTSGADTQYF,TGTGCCAGCAGTGAAGCAAGGACTAGCGGGGCAGATACGCAGTATTTT
-,-,TRBJ1-1,TRBV27,CASSLSQFLNTEAFF,TGTGCCAGCAGTTTATCCCAATTTTTGAACACTGAAGCTTTCTTT
-,-,TRBJ1-2,TRBV11-3,CASSLGREYGYTF,TGTGCCAGCAGCTTAGGGCGAGAGTATGGCTACACCTTC
-,-,TRBJ2-2,TRBV28,CASSLTAAPRSGELFF,TGTGCCAGCAGTTTAACGGCGGCACCCAGGTCCGGGGAGCTGTTTTTT
once,-,TRBJ2-2,TRBV15,CATSIEGQAGAGELFF,TGTGCCACCAGCATTGAAGGACAGGCGGGAGCTGGGGAGCTGTTTTTT
-,TRBD2,TRBJ2-7,TRBV6-1,CASSGGFRLEQYF,TGTGCCTCCTCGGGGGGGTTTCGGCTCGAGCAGTACTTC
-,-,TRBJ1-2,TRBV2,CASSETAYGYTF,TGTGCCAGCAGTGAAACAGCTTATGGCTACACCTTC
-,-,TRBJ2-7,TRBV4-1,CASSLGSPSSYEQYF,TGCGCCAGCAGCCTCGGGTCACCGAGCTCCTACGAGCAGTACTTC
-,TRBD2,TRBJ2-7,TRBV6-5,CASRGGLAGAYEQYF,TGTGCCAGCAGGGGAGGACTAGCGGGAGCCTACGAGCAGTACTTC
-,TRBD1,TRBJ1-1,TRBV29-1,CSVNPGQLNTEAFF,TGCAGCGTTAATCCGGGACAGTTGAACACTGAAGCTTTCTTT
-,TRBD2,TRBJ2-1,TRBV27,CASRNSGSNEQFF,TGTGCCAGCAGAAATAGCGGGTCCAATGAGCAGTTCTTC
once,TRBD2,TRBJ2-2,TRBV7-2,CASSLVGVRLAGAGELFF,TGTGCCAGCAGCTTAGTTGGAGTTAGGCTAGCGGGTGCCGGGGAGCTGTTTTTT
-,-,TRBJ2-3,TRBV18,CASSPFSDTQYF,TGTGCCAGCTCACCATTTTCAGATACGCAGTATTTT
few,-,TRBJ1-5,TRBV19,CASSIDGTYSNQPQHF,TGTGCCAGTAGTATAGATGGAACCTATAGCAATCAGCCCCAGCATTTT
-,TRBD1,TRBJ2-7,TRBV5-1,CASSLGRDRGHEQYF,TGCGCCAGCAGCTTGGGGAGGGACAGGGGCCACGAGCAGTACTTC
-,TRBD2,TRBJ2-3,TRBV27,CASSLFEGQGGLAGGTDTQYF,TGTGCCAGCAGTTTATTCGAGGGACAGGGCGGACTAGCGGGGGGCACAGATACGCAGTATTTT
-,-,TRBJ2-2,TRBV9,CASSVVPVGQTSNTGELFF,TGTGCCAGCAGCGTGGTGCCAGTCGGACAGACTTCGAACACCGGGGAGCTGTTTTTT
-,TRBD2,TRBJ2-3,TRBV5-4,CASSLWTSGGAWSDTQYF,TGTGCCAGCAGCTTATGGACTAGCGGGGGGGCCTGGTCAGATACGCAGTATTTT
once,-,TRBJ1-5,TRBV6-6,CASSYGEQPQHF,TGTGCCAGCAGTTATGGGGAACAGCCCCAGCATTTT
once,TRBD1,TRBJ1-1,TRBV19,CASTTTGAGEAFF,TGTGCCAGTACCACGACAGGGGCCGGGGAAGCTTTCTTT
-,-,TRBJ1-1,TRBV18,CASSPAGTQGNTEAFF,TGTGCCAGCTCACCAGCAGGTACCCAGGGCAACACTGAAGCTTTCTTT
large,-,TRBJ2-7,TRBV18,CASSPAGGTFYEQYF,TGTGCCAGCTCACCAGCCGGCGGGACCTTCTACGAGCAGTACTTC